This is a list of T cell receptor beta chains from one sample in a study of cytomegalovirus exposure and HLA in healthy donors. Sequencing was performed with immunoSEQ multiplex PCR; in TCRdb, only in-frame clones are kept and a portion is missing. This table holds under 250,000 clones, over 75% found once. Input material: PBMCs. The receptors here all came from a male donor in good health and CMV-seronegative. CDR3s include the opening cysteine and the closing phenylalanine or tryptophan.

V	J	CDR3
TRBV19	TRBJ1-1	CASSTWRAGNTEAFF
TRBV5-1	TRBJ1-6	CASSLGTGTSPLHF
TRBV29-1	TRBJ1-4	CSANRPGGEKLFF
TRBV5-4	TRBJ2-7	CASSSQGSYEQYF
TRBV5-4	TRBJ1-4	CASSKGEADEKLFF
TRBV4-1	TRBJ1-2	CASSQVGRAYGYTF
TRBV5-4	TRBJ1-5	CASSSGGEAQPQHF
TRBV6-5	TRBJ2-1	CASSPRTSGGVEQFF
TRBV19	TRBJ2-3	CASSDQARGTDTQYF
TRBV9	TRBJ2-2	CASSVGRGAGELFF
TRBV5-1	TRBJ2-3	CASSLGLAGNADTQYF
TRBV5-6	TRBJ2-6	CASSFDRSSGANVLTF
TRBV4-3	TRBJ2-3	CASSQGTSGGMNTQYF
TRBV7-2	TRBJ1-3	CASSLGAGGGNTIYF
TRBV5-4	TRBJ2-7	CASSLEGRRTMEQYF
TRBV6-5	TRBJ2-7	CASSYWGTSETEQYF
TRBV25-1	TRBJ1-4	CASSDPGQYNEKLFF
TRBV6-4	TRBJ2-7	CASSPPSGRTHSYEQYF
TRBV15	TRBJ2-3	CATSRGLAGGMTDTQYF
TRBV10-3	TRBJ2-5	CAISKGLAGGRETQYF
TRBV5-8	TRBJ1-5	CASSPRQEESNQPQHF
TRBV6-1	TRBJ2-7	CASSEPGLNYEQYF
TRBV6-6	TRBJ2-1	CASSFPEDEQFF
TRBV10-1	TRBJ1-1	CASSVSAATEAFF
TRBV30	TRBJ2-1	CAWSVEGAGSYNEQFF
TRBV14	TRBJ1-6	CASSPGTAPRSYNSPLHF
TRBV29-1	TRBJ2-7	CSVLTSGSSYEQYF
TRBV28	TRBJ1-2	CASTRSTAGGYTF
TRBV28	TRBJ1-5	CASSSQTGVRSQHF
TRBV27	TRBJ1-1	CASSLLGEGNTEAFF
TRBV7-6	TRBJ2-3	CASSQASGGWDTQYF
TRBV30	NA	CAWSVFGGSSYEQYF
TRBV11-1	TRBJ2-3	CASSSLAGFTDTQYF
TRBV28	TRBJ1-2	CASRRQTSTLYGYTF
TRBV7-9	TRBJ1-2	CASSLDPALYGYTF
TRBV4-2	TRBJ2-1	CASSPLLGGLGSVDEQFF
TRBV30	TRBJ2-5	CAWGAGGETQYF
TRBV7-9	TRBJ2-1	CASSSRGARVYNEQFF
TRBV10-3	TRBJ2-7	CAISYPAQGTYEQYF
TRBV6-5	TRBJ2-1	CASSRGRHSYNEQFF
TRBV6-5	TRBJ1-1	CASSYSRGRTEAFF
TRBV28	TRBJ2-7	CASSLQKGQDGGLTYEQYF
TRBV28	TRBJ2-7	CASSFTGQSYEQYF
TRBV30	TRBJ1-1	CACPKAPTGTEAFF
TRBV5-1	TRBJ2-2	CASWTGQIPSGELFF
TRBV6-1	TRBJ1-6	CASKRQGNSPLHF
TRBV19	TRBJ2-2	CASSSQTSNGGELFF
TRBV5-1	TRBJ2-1	CASSLERAYNEQFF
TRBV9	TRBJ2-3	CASSASGWASTDTQYF
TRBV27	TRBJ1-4	CASSFAGQYNEKLFF
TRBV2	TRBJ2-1	CASSPDRGRSNEQFF
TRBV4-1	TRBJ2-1	CASSQDQGGSVFEQFF
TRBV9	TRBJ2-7	CASSGGDDYEQYF
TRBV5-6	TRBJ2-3	CASSSRIGQATDTQYF
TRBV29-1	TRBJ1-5	CSVGTGEQPQHF
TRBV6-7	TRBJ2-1	CASSYDTSSYNEQFF
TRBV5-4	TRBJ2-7	CASSTREGQGGEQYF
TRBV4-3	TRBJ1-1	CASSHPPPIQNTEAFF
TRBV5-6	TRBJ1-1	CASSTGGGGGEAFF
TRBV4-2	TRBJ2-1	CASSQEIRDRGGNEQFF